Listed below are T cell receptor beta chains from one sample, sequenced in a study of shared clonotypes between healthy human individuals. Profiled with immunoSEQ multiplex PCR; TCRdb holds only in-frame clones, not every one. Among roughly 2,300,000 clones listed, just under 95% were seen once. Sequencing was carried out using naive CD4+ T cells from PBMCs. Every receptor here comes from a man aged 18 to 29 in good health. Some clones in this sample may be carry-over from other donors' samples. Both conserved end residues are part of each CDR3. Fields, in order: V gene, clone size, J gene, D gene, CDR3 protein, CDR3 DNA. The D gene is left open where the match is weak. Size is stated for part of the rows, as once, few or many counts, or as a class when the clone is expanded.

TRBV10-1	.	TRBJ2-7	TRBD2	CASSESVGAGTSSYEQYF	TGCGCCAGCAGTGAGTCGGTGGGGGCTGGGACTAGCTCCTACGAGCAGTACTTC
TRBV5-6	.	TRBJ1-1	.	CASSPRRGGLLAFF	TGTGCCAGCAGCCCCCGAAGAGGGGGGCTGCTTGCTTTCTTT
TRBV7-2	.	TRBJ2-7	TRBD2	CASSASSGRAGEQYF	TGTGCCAGCAGCGCATCTAGCGGGAGGGCGGGTGAGCAGTACTTC
TRBV7-2	.	TRBJ1-2	.	CASSFSFLGGYTF	TGTGCCAGCAGCTTCAGTTTTCTAGGTGGCTACACCTTC
TRBV7-8	.	TRBJ2-2	.	CASSGRLPNTGELFF	TGTGCCAGCAGCGGACGACTACCGAACACCGGGGAGCTGTTTTTT
TRBV28	.	TRBJ1-4	.	CASSLQGPTTNEKLFF	TGTGCCAGCAGTTTACAGGGCCCCACAACTAATGAAAAACTGTTTTTT
TRBV28	.	TRBJ2-7	.	CASSLGGRGLSEQYF	TGTGCCAGCAGTTTAGGGGGCAGGGGATTATCCGAGCAGTACTTC
TRBV25-1	.	TRBJ2-1	.	CASSEYKSISSEQFF	TGTGCCAGCAGTGAATATAAGTCTATTTCTAGTGAGCAGTTCTTC
TRBV5-1	.	TRBJ1-2	.	CASSLVRDGYTF	TGCGCCAGCAGCTTGGTCAGGGACGGCTACACCTTC
TRBV15	.	TRBJ2-2	TRBD2	CATSRDPGTSGSGELFF	TGTGCCACCAGCAGGGATCCCGGGACTAGCGGGTCCGGGGAGCTGTTTTTT
TRBV28	.	TRBJ2-7	.	CASSYDITRQSYEQYF	TGTGCCAGCAGTTATGACATAACTCGACAATCCTACGAGCAGTACTTC
TRBV4-2	.	TRBJ2-7	.	CASSQAGGGSEQYF	TGTGCCAGCAGCCAAGCAGGGGGGGGCAGCGAGCAGTACTTC
TRBV7-9	.	TRBJ2-3	.	CASSLAAGVGTDTQYF	TGTGCCAGCAGCTTAGCAGCAGGGGTTGGCACAGATACGCAGTATTTT
TRBV5-1	.	TRBJ2-5	.	CASSLVGSGGRETQYF	TGCGCCAGCAGCTTGGTAGGTAGCGGAGGAAGAGAGACCCAGTACTTC
TRBV18	.	TRBJ2-7	TRBD1	CASSQTRDRGTREQYF	TGTGCCAGCTCACAGACGAGAGACAGGGGAACACGCGAGCAGTACTTC
TRBV19	.	TRBJ1-3	TRBD1	CASRKGQLSGNTIYF	TGTGCCAGTAGAAAGGGACAGCTCTCTGGAAACACCATATATTTT
TRBV28	.	TRBJ2-1	TRBD1	CASSLPGQGGDEQFF	TGTGCCAGCAGCCTACCGGGACAGGGGGGCGATGAGCAGTTCTTC
TRBV7-2	.	TRBJ2-1	.	CASSGSPLRARSSYNEQFF	.
TRBV10-1	.	TRBJ1-1	.	CASSEQAGVTEAFF	TGCGCCAGCAGTGAACAAGCAGGGGTCACTGAAGCTTTCTTT
TRBV5-8	.	TRBJ2-1	.	CASSLSTGTPYNEQFF	TGTGCCAGCAGCCTAAGTACAGGGACGCCCTACAATGAGCAGTTCTTC
TRBV9	.	TRBJ2-7	.	CASSAQGLHEQYF	TGTGCCAGCAGCGCCCAGGGTTTGCACGAGCAGTACTTC
TRBV11-1	.	TRBJ2-1	.	CASSPIQGNEQFF	TGTGCCAGCAGCCCCATTCAGGGCAATGAGCAGTTCTTC
TRBV5-1	.	TRBJ1-1	.	CASCPDGNTEAFF	TGCGCCAGCTGCCCGGACGGAAACACTGAAGCTTTCTTT
TRBV5-1	.	TRBJ2-5	TRBD2	CASSSGLAGGETQYF	TGCGCCAGCAGCAGCGGACTAGCGGGAGGAGAGACCCAGTACTTC
TRBV11-3	.	TRBJ2-2	.	CASSLGVAGELFF	TGTGCCAGCAGCTTAGGGGTAGCCGGGGAGCTGTTTTTT
TRBV5-1	.	TRBJ2-3	TRBD2	CASSSGLAGSDTQYF	TGCGCCAGCAGCTCGGGACTAGCGGGATCAGATACGCAGTATTTT
TRBV15	.	TRBJ2-1	.	CATRAGKGNVGQFF	TGTGCCACCAGAGCAGGCAAGGGGAATGTGGGGCAGTTCTTC
TRBV5-1	.	TRBJ2-7	.	CASSLGPEYEQYF	TGCGCCAGCAGCTTGGGTCCAGAGTACGAGCAGTACTTC
TRBV7-3	.	TRBJ2-5	.	CASSLAGTGQETQYF	TGTGCCAGCAGCTTAGCCGGTACAGGTCAAGAGACCCAGTACTTC
TRBV28	.	TRBJ1-1	.	CASSLWGVKNTEAFF	TGTGCCAGCAGTTTATGGGGTGTTAAGAACACTGAAGCTTTCTTT
TRBV28	.	TRBJ1-1	TRBD1	CALRGGGLTEAFF	TGTGCCCTCCGCGGAGGGGGCTTAACTGAAGCTTTCTTT
TRBV6-1	.	TRBJ2-7	.	CASRQGSYEQYF	TGTGCCTCAAGGCAGGGATCCTACGAGCAGTACTTC
TRBV30	.	TRBJ1-6	.	CAWNIRAGKSPLHF	TGTGCCTGGAATATCCGGGCAGGAAAATCACCCCTCCACTTT
TRBV15	once	TRBJ2-1	TRBD2	CATKDVAGVYNEQFF	TGTGCCACCAAGGACGTAGCGGGAGTTTACAATGAGCAGTTCTTC
TRBV7-9	.	TRBJ1-1	.	CASSLASSTEAFF	TGTGCCAGCAGCTTAGCGTCCAGCACTGAAGCTTTCTTT
TRBV25-1	.	TRBJ2-3	TRBD1	CASTGQGADTQYF	TGTGCCAGCACGGGACAGGGGGCAGATACGCAGTATTTT
TRBV13	.	TRBJ1-2	TRBD1	CASSLDRGISEGYTF	TGTGCCAGCAGCCTAGACAGGGGGATTTCAGAAGGCTACACCTTC
TRBV6-6	once	TRBJ2-7	.	CASSPPGIPSYEQYF	TGTGCCAGCAGTCCCCCGGGGATTCCATCCTACGAGCAGTACTTC
TRBV18	once	TRBJ2-7	.	CASSPTVGTLSKNEQYF	TGTGCCAGCTCACCCACGGTGGGGACACTCAGCAAAAACGAGCAGTACTTC
TRBV18	few	TRBJ1-4	.	CASSPPGRNEKLFF	TGTGCCAGCTCACCACCAGGACGGAATGAAAAACTGTTTTTT
TRBV14	.	TRBJ2-1	TRBD1	CASSLRQGSNEQFF	TGTGCCAGCAGCCTAAGACAGGGATCCAATGAGCAGTTCTTC
TRBV6-5	.	TRBJ2-2	.	CASTKRNTGELFF	TGTGCCAGCACCAAGAGGAACACCGGGGAGCTGTTTTTT
TRBV5-1	few	TRBJ1-1	.	CASREEAGVEAFF	TGCGCCAGCAGAGAAGAGGCAGGGGTTGAAGCTTTCTTT
TRBV28	.	TRBJ2-7	TRBD1	CASTSTGVGHEQYF	TGTGCCAGCACCTCGACAGGGGTGGGCCACGAGCAGTACTTC
TRBV2	.	TRBJ2-5	.	CASSEALRSQETQYF	TGTGCCAGCAGTGAAGCGCTTCGCAGCCAGGAGACCCAGTACTTC
TRBV9	.	TRBJ2-1	TRBD2	CASSGSGTSGYNEQFF	TGTGCCAGCAGCGGGTCCGGGACTAGCGGCTACAATGAGCAGTTCTTC
TRBV4-1	.	TRBJ2-1	.	CASSHPRGTFNEQFF	TGCGCCAGCAGCCACCCAAGGGGGACATTTAATGAGCAGTTCTTC
TRBV29-1	.	TRBJ2-7	.	CSVEGRASYEQYF	TGCAGCGTTGAGGGCAGGGCCTCCTACGAGCAGTACTTC
TRBV5-6	.	TRBJ1-1	.	CASSFLMGPGEAFF	TGTGCCAGCAGCTTTTTGATGGGTCCCGGGGAAGCTTTCTTT
TRBV5-1	once	TRBJ2-1	TRBD2	CASSPSGRAGNEQFF	TGCGCCAGCAGCCCTAGCGGGAGGGCCGGAAATGAGCAGTTCTTC
TRBV7-3	.	TRBJ2-3	TRBD1	CASSLSYRGPDTQYF	TGTGCCAGCAGCCTATCATACAGGGGCCCAGATACGCAGTATTTT
TRBV27	.	TRBJ2-7	TRBD2	CASSLFAGVAGEQYF	TGTGCCAGCAGTTTGTTTGCGGGAGTGGCGGGTGAGCAGTACTTC
TRBV6-1	.	TRBJ1-2	TRBD1	CASSGDRASYGYTF	TGTGCCAGCAGCGGGGACAGGGCAAGCTATGGCTACACCTTC